Here is one T cell receptor beta chain with its context. Exclusion of a patient resulted from uncontrolled infection, other autoimmune disease, pregnancy or lactation. This sample was taken from a study of T cells in Graves' hyperthyroidism and ophthalmopathy. Template material for amplifying TCR beta CDR3 regions consisted of RNA transcripts. Primed by the HTBI set, a first-round RT-PCR was run on the TCR CDR3. TCRdb itself ran the multiplex PCR reads through MiXCR, one entry per CDR3 protein. The data contain 490,000 or so distinct CDR3 sequences, less than 25% of them singletons. The junction had 3 bases not matched to a gene; V was cut back by 1 base and J by 5 bases. Looked up from germline, CDR1 is SGHRS and CDR2 is YFSETQ. The length of the CDR3 is 16 residues.

The sequencing input was blood. The source of this sequence is a woman in her 70s with Graves' ophthalmopathy. V usage is TRBV5-1 and J usage is TRBJ2-3; TRBD2 matches at 14 bases. The CDR3 region is CASSLNGLAGGDTQYF. The CDR3 DNA is TGCGCCAGCAGCTTGAATGGACTAGCGGGAGGAGATACGCAGTATTTT.